This T cell receptor beta chain was captured in a study of T cell responses to AZD1222 COVID-19 vaccine. Study-wide context: Second-dose intervals of approximately 4 or approximately 12 weeks were pooled.

The CDR3 length is 15 residues. Trimming stripped 3 bases from V and 4 bases from J, with 16 bases between. Germline V gene sequence: CDR1 KGHSH, CDR2 LQKENI. Here immunoSEQ multiplex PCR was the method, and the copy in TCRdb shows in-frame clones only, minus some. The sample carries roughly 160,000 clones, roughly nine tenths recorded once. This clone was found a few times. This receptor was obtained from an adult in good health. The sample consisted of peripheral blood, taken on day 0 of AZD1222 vaccination. J is TRBJ2-7 and V is TRBV18, with a tentative D call TRBD1 (6 bases). The CDR3 sequence is CASSPIPTGFYEQYF. CDR3 DNA sequence: TGTGCCAGCTCACCGATTCCAACAGGGTTTTACGAGCAGTACTTC.